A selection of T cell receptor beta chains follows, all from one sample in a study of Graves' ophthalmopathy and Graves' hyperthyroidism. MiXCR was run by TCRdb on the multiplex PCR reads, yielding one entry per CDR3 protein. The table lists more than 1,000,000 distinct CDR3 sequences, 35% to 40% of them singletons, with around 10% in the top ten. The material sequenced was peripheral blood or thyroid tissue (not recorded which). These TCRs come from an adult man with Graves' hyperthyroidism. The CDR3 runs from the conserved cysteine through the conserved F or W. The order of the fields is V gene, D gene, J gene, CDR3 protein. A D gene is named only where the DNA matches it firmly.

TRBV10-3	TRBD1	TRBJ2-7	CASSLPGRQGGAEYF
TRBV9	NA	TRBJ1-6	CASSATNSPLHF
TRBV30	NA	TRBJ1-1	CAWSVTLGGAFF
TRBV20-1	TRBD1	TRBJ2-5	CSARTGQSRTQYF
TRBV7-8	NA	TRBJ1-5	CASSQGHMSNQPQHF
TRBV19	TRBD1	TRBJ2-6	CASSITGTGVGANVLTF
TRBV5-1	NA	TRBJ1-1	CASRQETMNTEAFF
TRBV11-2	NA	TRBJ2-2	CASREGGNTGELFF
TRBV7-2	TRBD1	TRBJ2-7	CASSLPGGHEQYF
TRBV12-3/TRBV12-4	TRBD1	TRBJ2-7	CASKTGGSTYEQYF
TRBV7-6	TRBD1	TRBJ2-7	CASSLGTASAYEQYF